These 2 T cell receptor beta chains came from one sample sequenced in a study of blood T cell repertoires in COVID-19. The data were produced by immunoSEQ multiplex PCR, yet TCRdb's version contains in-frame clones alone and is incomplete. The table shows some 150,000 clones, with approximately 81% occurring only once. Source material: peripheral blood. Source of these receptors: a woman between 55 and 75 years old with active or convalescent COVID-19.

This chain uses TRBV5-1 with TRBJ2-3; TRBD2 matches at 9 bases. J gave up 5 bases and V 4 bases, and 5 bases lay outside the gene matches. CDR1 SGHRS and CDR2 YFSETQ come from the germline V gene. The CDR3 totals 14 residues. The CDR3 here is CASSVGLAIDTQYF. CDR3 bases: TGCGCCAGCAGCGTGGGACTAGCTATAGATACGCAGTATTTT.

The rearrangement joins TRBV27 to TRBJ1-4; 8 bases align to TRBD1. Germline V gene sequence: CDR1 MNHEY, CDR2 SMNVEV (reference sequence). This CDR3 contains 13 residues. With V trimmed by 6 bases and J by 7 bases, 4 bases remained unmatched. The CDR3 DNA reads as TGTGCCAGCAGGCGACAGGGGCTTGAAAAACTGTTTTTT. It specifies CASRRQGLEKLFF.